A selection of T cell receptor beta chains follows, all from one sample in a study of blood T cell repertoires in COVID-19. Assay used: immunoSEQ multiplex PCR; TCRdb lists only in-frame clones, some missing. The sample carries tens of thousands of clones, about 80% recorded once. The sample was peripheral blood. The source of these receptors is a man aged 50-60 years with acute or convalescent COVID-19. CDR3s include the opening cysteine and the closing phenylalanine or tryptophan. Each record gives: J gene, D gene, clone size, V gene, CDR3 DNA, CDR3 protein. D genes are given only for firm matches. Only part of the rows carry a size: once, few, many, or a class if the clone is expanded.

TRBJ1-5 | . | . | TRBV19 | TGTGCCAGTAAGACATCGGACAGTATTAATCAGCCCCAGCATTTT | CASKTSDSINQPQHF
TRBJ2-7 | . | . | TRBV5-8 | TGTGCCAGCAGCGCGACCAGGTACGAGCAGTACTTC | CASSATRYEQYF
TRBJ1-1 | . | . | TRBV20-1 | TGCAGTGCTAGTAGACAGACGACACCCTCCACTGAAGCTTTCTTT | CSASRQTTPSTEAFF
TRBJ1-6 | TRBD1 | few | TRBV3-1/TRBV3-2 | TGTGCCAGCAGCCAAGAGGGACAGCTCTCCTATAATTCACCCCTCCACTTT | CASSQEGQLSYNSPLHF
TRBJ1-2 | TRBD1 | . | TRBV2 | TGTGCCAGCAGTGAAGGAGGGACAGGGGGTGCCGTCTATGGCTACACCTTC | CASSEGGTGGAVYGYTF
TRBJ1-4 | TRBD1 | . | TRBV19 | TGTGCCAGTAGAGGACAGGGAGAAAAACTGTTTTTT | CASRGQGEKLFF
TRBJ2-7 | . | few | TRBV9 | TGTGCCAGCAGCCCAGGTGCAGGCTCCTACGAGCAGTACTTC | CASSPGAGSYEQYF
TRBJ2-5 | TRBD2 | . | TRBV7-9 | TGTGCCAGCAGCTCTTCGCGGGGGGGCCTCTTGGAGACCCAGTACTTC | CASSSSRGGLLETQYF
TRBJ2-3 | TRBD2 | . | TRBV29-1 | TGCAGCGTTGCGATAGGACTAGCGGGATATGATACGCAGTATTTT | CSVAIGLAGYDTQYF
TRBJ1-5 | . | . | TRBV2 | TGTGCCAGCAGTGACCCAGGGGGCAATCAGCCCCAGCATTTT | CASSDPGGNQPQHF
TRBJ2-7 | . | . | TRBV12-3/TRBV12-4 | TGTGCCAGCAGTCCTCTGGCGGGACGGCAGTACTTC | CASSPLAGRQYF
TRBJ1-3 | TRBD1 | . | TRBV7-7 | TGTGCCAGCAGTTCCGGGACAGAGGGGAGTGGAAACACCATATATTTT | CASSSGTEGSGNTIYF
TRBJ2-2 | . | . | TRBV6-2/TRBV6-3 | TGTGCCAGCAATTACCGGAACACCGGGGAGCTGTTTTTT | CASNYRNTGELFF
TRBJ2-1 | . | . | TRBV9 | TGTGCCAGCAGCGTAGGGGCCCCCGGCAATGAGCAGTTCTTC | CASSVGAPGNEQFF
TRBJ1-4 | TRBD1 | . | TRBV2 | TGTGCCAGCAGTGAATTCGGGACAGTTGAAAAACTGTTTTTT | CASSEFGTVEKLFF
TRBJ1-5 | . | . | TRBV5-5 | TGTGCCAGCAGCTCAAACAGGAACGGCGATCAGCCCCAGCATTTT | CASSSNRNGDQPQHF
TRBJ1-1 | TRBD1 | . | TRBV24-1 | TGTGCCACCAGACCGGGACAGGGAAACACTGAAGCTTTCTTT | CATRPGQGNTEAFF
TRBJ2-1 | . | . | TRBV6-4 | TGTGCCAGCAGTCCCAGGGGTCAATACAATGAGCAGTTCTTC | CASSPRGQYNEQFF
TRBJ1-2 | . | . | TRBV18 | TGTGCCAGCTCACCGGACGGGATCTATGGCTACACCTTC | CASSPDGIYGYTF
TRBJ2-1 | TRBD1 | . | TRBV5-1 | TGCGCCAGCAGCTCAGCCGGGACAGGGTCTAGCGGCTCCTACAATGAGCAGTTCTTC | CASSSAGTGSSGSYNEQFF
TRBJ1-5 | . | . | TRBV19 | TGTGCCAGTAGGCTGCTAGTCTCCGGCAATCAGCCCCAGCATTTT | CASRLLVSGNQPQHF
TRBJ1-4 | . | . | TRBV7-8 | TGTGCCAGCAGCTTGTACAGCCTTAATGAAAAACTGTTTTTT | CASSLYSLNEKLFF
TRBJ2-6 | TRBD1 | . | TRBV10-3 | TGTGCCATCAGTGACCAGGGGGCTGGTGGGGCCAACGTCCTGACTTTC | CAISDQGAGGANVLTF
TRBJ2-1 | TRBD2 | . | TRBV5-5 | TGTGCCAGCAGCTTAGTTAGCGGGAGGGCCTACAATGAGCAGTTCTTC | CASSLVSGRAYNEQFF
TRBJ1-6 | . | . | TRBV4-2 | TGTGCCAGCAGCCAAGGGTCAGGGAACAATTCACCCCTCCACTTT | CASSQGSGNNSPLHF
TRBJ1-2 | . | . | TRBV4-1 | TGCGCCAGCAGCCAAGTGGCGAGTGGGGCCAACTATGGCTACACCTTC | CASSQVASGANYGYTF
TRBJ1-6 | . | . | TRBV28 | TGTGCCAGCTACAGCCTCTATAATTCACCCCTCCACTTT | CASYSLYNSPLHF
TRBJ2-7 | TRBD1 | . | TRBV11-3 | TGTGCCACCCCTCGGGGGACAGGGCCCTACGAGCAGTACTTC | CATPRGTGPYEQYF
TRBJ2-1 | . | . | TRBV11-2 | TGTGCCAGCAGCTCTCTGAGGGGGGGGGCCGTGCGGTCGAATGAGCAGTTCTTC | CASSSLRGGAVRSNEQFF
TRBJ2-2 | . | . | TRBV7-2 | TGTGCCAGCAGCTTAGGATACAGACAAACCGGGGAGCTGTTTTTT | CASSLGYRQTGELFF
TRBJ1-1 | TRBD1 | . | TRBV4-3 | TGCGCCAGCAGCCAATACAGGGGGCAGGGTGAAGCTTTCTTT | CASSQYRGQGEAFF
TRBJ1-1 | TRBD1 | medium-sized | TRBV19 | TGTGCCAGTAGTCAGACAGGGGTAAAGAACACTGAAGCTTTCTTT | CASSQTGVKNTEAFF
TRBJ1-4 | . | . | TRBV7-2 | TGTGCCAGCAGCCCAGCGCGGGGAGGAAAACTGTTTTTT | CASSPARGGKLFF
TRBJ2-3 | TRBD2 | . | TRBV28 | TGTGCCAGCAACAAAGGGACTAGACGCGATACGCAGTATTTT | CASNKGTRRDTQYF
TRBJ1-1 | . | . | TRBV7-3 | TGTGCCAGCAGCTTAAGATCAGGGGATGAAGCTTTCTTT | CASSLRSGDEAFF
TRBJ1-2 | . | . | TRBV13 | TGTGCCAGCATCGCAGGGGTTGCCCGGGTCGATGGCTACACCTTC | CASIAGVARVDGYTF
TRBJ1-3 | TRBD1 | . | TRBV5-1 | TGCGCCAGCAGTCTGATGGGACAGGACTCTGGAAACACCATATATTTT | CASSLMGQDSGNTIYF
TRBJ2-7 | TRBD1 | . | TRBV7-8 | TGTGCCAGCAGCTTAGTGGGCGCAGGGGGCACCGAGCAGTACTTC | CASSLVGAGGTEQYF
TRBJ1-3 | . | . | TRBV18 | TGTGCCAGCTCACAGCCTGAAACCTCTGGAAACACCATATATTTT | CASSQPETSGNTIYF
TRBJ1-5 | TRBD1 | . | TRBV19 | TGTGCCAGTAGTATATTCGGGACAGGGGGTCAGCCCCAGCATTTT | CASSIFGTGGQPQHF
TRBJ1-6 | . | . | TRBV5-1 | TGCGCCAGCAGCTTGGATGGACAGACTAATTCACCCCTCCACTTT | CASSLDGQTNSPLHF
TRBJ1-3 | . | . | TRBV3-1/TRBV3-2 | TGTGCCAGCAGCGTTGAGGACACCATATATTTT | CASSVEDTIYF
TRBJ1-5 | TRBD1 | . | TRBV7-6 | TGTGCCAGCAGCACCGGACAGGGTGGAGATCAGCCCCAGCATTTT | CASSTGQGGDQPQHF
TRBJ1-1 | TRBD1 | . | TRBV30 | TGTGCCTGGAGTAGGACAGGGTTGGACACTGAAGCTTTCTTT | CAWSRTGLDTEAFF
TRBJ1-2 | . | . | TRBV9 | TGTGCCAGCAGCGTAGCGACAGTTCCTAACTATGGCTACACCTTC | CASSVATVPNYGYTF
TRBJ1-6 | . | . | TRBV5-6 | TGTGCCAGCAGCTTGGCAGCGGATTCACCCCTCCACTTT | CASSLAADSPLHF
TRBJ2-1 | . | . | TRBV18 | TGTGCCAGCCGGAGCGAAACCTACAATGAGCAGTTCTTC | CASRSETYNEQFF
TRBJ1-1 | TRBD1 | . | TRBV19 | TGTGCCAGTAGATTGCGACAGGGAATTACTGAAGCTTTCTTT | CASRLRQGITEAFF
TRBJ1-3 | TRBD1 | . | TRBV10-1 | TGCGCCAGCAGTGAGTCGGTGGACAGGAGAAGCTCTGGAAACACCATATATTTT | CASSESVDRRSSGNTIYF
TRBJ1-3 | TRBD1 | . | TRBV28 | TGTGCCAGCAGTCGGGACAGAATCTCTGGAAACACCATATATTTT | CASSRDRISGNTIYF
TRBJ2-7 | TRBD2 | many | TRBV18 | TGTGCCAGCTCACCCGGACTAGCGAACTACGAGCAGTACTTC | CASSPGLANYEQYF
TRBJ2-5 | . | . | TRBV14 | TGTGCCAGCAGCCAAGCGGGGGTTCAGGAGACCCAGTACTTC | CASSQAGVQETQYF